The rows below give T cell receptor beta chains drawn from one sample of a study of blood T cell repertoires in COVID-19. The protocol was immunoSEQ multiplex PCR, while the TCRdb copy is restricted to in-frame clones and leaves out a portion. Seen here are a few hundred thousand clones, about 86% observed once, and the top ten hold almost 2%. The sample taken for sequencing was peripheral blood. All receptors come from a man younger than 40 with active or convalescent COVID-19. Both conserved end residues are trimmed from each CDR3. The D gene is left open where the match is weak.

d_gene: TRBD1
v_gene: TRBV24-1
j_gene: TRBJ2-2
CDR3aa: ATSAGTETGELF

d_gene: NA
v_gene: TRBV19
j_gene: TRBJ2-1
CDR3aa: ASSIAEGFQDNEQF

d_gene: NA
v_gene: TRBV2
j_gene: TRBJ1-6
CDR3aa: ASSLDRNSPLH

d_gene: TRBD1
v_gene: TRBV25-1
j_gene: TRBJ2-7
CDR3aa: ASSLGRGQGSYEQY

d_gene: TRBD1
v_gene: TRBV7-3
j_gene: TRBJ1-2
CDR3aa: ASSPGTGPYGYT

d_gene: TRBD1
v_gene: TRBV5-1
j_gene: TRBJ1-1
CDR3aa: ASSINRGGTEAF

d_gene: NA
v_gene: TRBV6-5
j_gene: TRBJ1-2
CDR3aa: ASSYGPQQGSYGYT

d_gene: NA
v_gene: TRBV3-1/TRBV3-2
j_gene: TRBJ1-1
CDR3aa: ASSQDRQTPGEAF

d_gene: NA
v_gene: TRBV5-4
j_gene: TRBJ1-1
CDR3aa: ASSLVRVEGTEAF

d_gene: NA
v_gene: TRBV7-9
j_gene: TRBJ2-5
CDR3aa: ASSPPGETQY

d_gene: NA
v_gene: TRBV30
j_gene: TRBJ2-5
CDR3aa: AYSRTRLQETQY

d_gene: NA
v_gene: TRBV7-9
j_gene: TRBJ2-1
CDR3aa: ASSLVSLAGDRTYNEQF

d_gene: TRBD2
v_gene: TRBV7-8
j_gene: TRBJ2-1
CDR3aa: ASSLWGSGEEQF

d_gene: TRBD1
v_gene: TRBV18
j_gene: TRBJ1-5
CDR3aa: ASSPIPGGQPQH

d_gene: NA
v_gene: TRBV6-6
j_gene: TRBJ1-5
CDR3aa: ASSFPGVNQPQH

d_gene: NA
v_gene: TRBV5-1
j_gene: TRBJ2-7
CDR3aa: ASSLAGSEQY

d_gene: NA
v_gene: TRBV6-6
j_gene: TRBJ1-4
CDR3aa: ASSAGRRGEKLF

d_gene: NA
v_gene: TRBV13
j_gene: TRBJ1-5
CDR3aa: ASSSFDQPQH

d_gene: NA
v_gene: TRBV4-3
j_gene: TRBJ1-6
CDR3aa: ASSHSEGAGFSPLH

d_gene: TRBD1
v_gene: TRBV12-3/TRBV12-4
j_gene: TRBJ1-2
CDR3aa: ASSSGGLDGYT

d_gene: NA
v_gene: TRBV9
j_gene: TRBJ1-5
CDR3aa: ASSTDGGGQPQH

d_gene: TRBD2
v_gene: TRBV9
j_gene: TRBJ2-1
CDR3aa: ASSVGNEAGGYNEQF

d_gene: TRBD1
v_gene: TRBV5-4
j_gene: TRBJ2-3
CDR3aa: ASSLGGWAGGSADTQY

d_gene: NA
v_gene: TRBV9
j_gene: TRBJ1-1
CDR3aa: ASSVGQETEAF

d_gene: TRBD1
v_gene: TRBV7-9
j_gene: TRBJ2-5
CDR3aa: ASRSGTGGKETQY

d_gene: NA
v_gene: TRBV4-3
j_gene: TRBJ1-2
CDR3aa: ASSQVAGVGYT

d_gene: NA
v_gene: TRBV5-4
j_gene: TRBJ2-3
CDR3aa: ASSLAFYRSTDTQY

d_gene: NA
v_gene: TRBV10-3
j_gene: TRBJ1-1
CDR3aa: AISEGGGIRGTEAF

d_gene: NA
v_gene: TRBV27
j_gene: TRBJ1-2
CDR3aa: ASKNSDPGWGYT

d_gene: TRBD2
v_gene: TRBV4-3
j_gene: TRBJ2-7
CDR3aa: ASSQDREGLEQY

d_gene: TRBD2
v_gene: TRBV6-4
j_gene: TRBJ2-1
CDR3aa: ASAQDFSIAGAGDEQF

d_gene: NA
v_gene: TRBV6-5
j_gene: TRBJ1-1
CDR3aa: ASSYSPGPLGAF

d_gene: NA
v_gene: TRBV3-1/TRBV3-2
j_gene: TRBJ1-1
CDR3aa: ASSPPAGYGTEAF

d_gene: NA
v_gene: TRBV4-3
j_gene: TRBJ2-7
CDR3aa: ASSQEETRTASYEQY

d_gene: NA
v_gene: TRBV5-1
j_gene: TRBJ1-6
CDR3aa: ASSLRGMENSPLH

d_gene: TRBD2
v_gene: TRBV2
j_gene: TRBJ2-2
CDR3aa: ASSGTSGGAYTGELF

d_gene: NA
v_gene: TRBV19
j_gene: TRBJ1-6
CDR3aa: ASSTGVYNSPLH

d_gene: NA
v_gene: TRBV4-2
j_gene: TRBJ1-1
CDR3aa: ASRQGLSMNTEAF

d_gene: NA
v_gene: TRBV5-4
j_gene: TRBJ1-6
CDR3aa: ASSSTGLLSSYNSPLH

d_gene: TRBD1
v_gene: TRBV19
j_gene: TRBJ2-1
CDR3aa: ASSLGTGGDEQF

d_gene: TRBD1
v_gene: TRBV5-1
j_gene: TRBJ2-5
CDR3aa: ASSWDSSRGETQY

d_gene: TRBD1
v_gene: TRBV9
j_gene: TRBJ1-1
CDR3aa: ASSVGTGGSSTEAF

d_gene: NA
v_gene: TRBV10-3
j_gene: TRBJ1-4
CDR3aa: ATGGLDEKLF